The present entry profiles one TCR beta chain with its context. Antigen unknown. The data are from a study of PD-1 blockade in classical Hodgkin lymphoma. Broader study findings: Compared with healthy donors, newly diagnosed patients reportedly showed lower baseline TCR diversity. There remain no defined causes for the repertoire differences, which possibly reflect disease activity or prior therapy.

No patient escaped relapse after autologous stem cell transplantation, and brentuximab vedotin exposure varied. Clones were read by immunoSEQ multiplex PCR, and TCRdb kept only the in-frame ones, dropping some. The sample gives about 97,000 clones, 75% to 90% of which show up once; over 9% is in the top ten. The CDR3 spans 16 residues. This sequence originates from a human donor with classical Hodgkin lymphoma. This chain uses TRBV12-2 with TRBJ1-5. TRBV12-2 is classified as a pseudogene. Sequenced material: peripheral blood mononuclear cells (PBMCs), taken at baseline. In DNA, the CDR3 is TGTGCAAGTCGCTTAGCTGGGGACGGTAGCAATCAGCCCCAGCATTTT. Protein: CASRLAGDGSNQPQHF.